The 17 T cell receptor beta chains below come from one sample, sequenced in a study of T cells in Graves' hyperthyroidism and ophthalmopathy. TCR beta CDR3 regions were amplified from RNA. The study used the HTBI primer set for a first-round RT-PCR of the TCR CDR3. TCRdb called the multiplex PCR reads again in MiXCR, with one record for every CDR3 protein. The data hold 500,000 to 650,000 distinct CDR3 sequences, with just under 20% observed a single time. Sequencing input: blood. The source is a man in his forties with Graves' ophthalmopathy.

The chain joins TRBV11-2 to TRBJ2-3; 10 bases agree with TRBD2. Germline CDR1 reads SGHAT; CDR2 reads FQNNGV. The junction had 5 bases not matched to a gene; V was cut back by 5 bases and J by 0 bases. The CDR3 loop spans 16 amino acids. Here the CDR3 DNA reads TGTGCCAGCAGCGTGGGACTAGCGTATAGCACAGATACGCAGTATTTT. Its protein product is CASSVGLAYSTDTQYF. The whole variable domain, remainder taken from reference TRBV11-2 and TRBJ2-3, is EAGVAQSPRYKIIEKRQSVAFWCNPISGHATLYWYQQILGQGPKLLIQFQNNGVVDDSQLPKDRFSAERLKGVDSTLKIQPAKLEDSAVYLCASSVGLAYSTDTQYFGPGTRLTVL.

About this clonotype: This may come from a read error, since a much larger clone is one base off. As DNA, the CDR3 is TGTGCCAGCAGTAAACGAACTAGCGGGAGCGCAGATACGCAGTATTTT. Residues: CASSKRTSGSADTQYF. The rearrangement links TRBV6-1 to TRBJ2-3; TRBD2 aligns across 11 bases. CDR3 size: 16 residues. Trimming at V came to 5 bases and at J to 4 bases, leaving 8 bases not matched to a gene. Germline lookup yields CDR1 MNHNS and CDR2 SASEGT.

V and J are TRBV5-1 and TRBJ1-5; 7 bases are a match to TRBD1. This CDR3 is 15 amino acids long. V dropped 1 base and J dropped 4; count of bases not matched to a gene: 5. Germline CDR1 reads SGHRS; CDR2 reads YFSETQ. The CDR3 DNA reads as TGCGCCAGCAGCTTGAGTGCAGGGGGGAATCAGCCCCAGCATTTT. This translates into CASSLSAGGNQPQHF.

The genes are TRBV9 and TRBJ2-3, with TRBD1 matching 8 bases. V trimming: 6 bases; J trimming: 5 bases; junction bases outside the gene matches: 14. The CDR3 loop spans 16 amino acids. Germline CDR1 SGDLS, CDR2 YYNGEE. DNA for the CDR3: TGTGCCAGCACCCTAGGTCGCCCAGGGGGCAGAGATACGCAGTATTTT. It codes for CASTLGRPGGRDTQYF. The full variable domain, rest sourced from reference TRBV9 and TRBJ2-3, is DSGVTQTPKHLITATGQRVTLRCSPRSGDLSVYWYQQSLDQGLQFLIQYYNGEERAKGNILERFSAQQFPDLHSELNLSSLELGDSALYFCASTLGRPGGRDTQYFGPGTRLTVL.

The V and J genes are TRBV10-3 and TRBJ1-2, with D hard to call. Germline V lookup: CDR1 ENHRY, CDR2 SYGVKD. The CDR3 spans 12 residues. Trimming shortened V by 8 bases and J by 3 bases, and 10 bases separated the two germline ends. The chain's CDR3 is CAIYFEDYGYTF. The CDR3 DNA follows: TGTGCCATCTACTTTGAAGACTATGGCTACACCTTC.

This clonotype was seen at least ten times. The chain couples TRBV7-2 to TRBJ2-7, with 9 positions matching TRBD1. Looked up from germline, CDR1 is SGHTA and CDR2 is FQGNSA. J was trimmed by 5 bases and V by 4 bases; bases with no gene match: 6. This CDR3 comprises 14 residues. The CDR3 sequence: CASSSPRTGDEQYF. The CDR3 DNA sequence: TGTGCCAGCAGCTCCCCCCGGACAGGGGACGAGCAGTACTTC.

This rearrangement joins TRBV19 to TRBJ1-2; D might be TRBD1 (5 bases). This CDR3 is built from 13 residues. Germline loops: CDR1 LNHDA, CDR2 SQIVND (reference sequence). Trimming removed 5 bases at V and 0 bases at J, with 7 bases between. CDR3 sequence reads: CASSGTSNYGYTF. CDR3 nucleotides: TGTGCCAGTAGTGGGACGTCTAACTATGGCTACACCTTC.

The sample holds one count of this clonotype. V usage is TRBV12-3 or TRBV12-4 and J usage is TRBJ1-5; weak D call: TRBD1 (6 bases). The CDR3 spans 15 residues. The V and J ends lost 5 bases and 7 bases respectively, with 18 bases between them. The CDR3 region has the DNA TGTGCCAGCAGTCCCCTTTGGGGGGCTGGGCAGCCCCAGCATTTT. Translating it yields CASSPLWGAGQPQHF.

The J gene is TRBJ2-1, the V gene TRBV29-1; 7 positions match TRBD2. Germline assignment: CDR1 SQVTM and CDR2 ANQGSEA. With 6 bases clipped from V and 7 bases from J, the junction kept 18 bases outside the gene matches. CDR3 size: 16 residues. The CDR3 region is CSVTLRGRALGNEQFF. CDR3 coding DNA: TGCAGCGTGACCTTGCGGGGGAGGGCCTTGGGTAATGAGCAGTTCTTC.

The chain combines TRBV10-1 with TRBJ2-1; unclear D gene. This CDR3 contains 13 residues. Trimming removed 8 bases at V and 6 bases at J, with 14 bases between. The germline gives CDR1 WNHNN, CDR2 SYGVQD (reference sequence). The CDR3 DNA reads TGCGCCAGCGACTCTCCCAGAGGCAATGAGCAGTTCTTC. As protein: CASDSPRGNEQFF.

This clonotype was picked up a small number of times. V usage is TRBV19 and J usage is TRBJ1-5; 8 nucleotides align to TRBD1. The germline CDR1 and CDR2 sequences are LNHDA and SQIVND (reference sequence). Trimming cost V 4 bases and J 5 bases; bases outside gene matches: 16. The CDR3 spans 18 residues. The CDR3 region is CASSTDRGARFLHQPQHF. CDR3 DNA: TGTGCCAGTAGTACCGACAGGGGAGCACGGTTTTTGCATCAGCCCCAGCATTTT. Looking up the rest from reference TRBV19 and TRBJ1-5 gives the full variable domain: DGGITQSPKYLFRKEGQNVTLSCEQNLNHDAMYWYRQDPGQGLRLIYYSQIVNDFQKGDIAEGYSVSREKKESFPLTVTSAQKNPTAFYLCASSTDRGARFLHQPQHFGDGTRLSIL.

CDR3 protein: CAITGGLNEKLFF. The CDR3 DNA reads as TGTGCCATCACGGGGGGCCTTAATGAAAAACTGTTTTTT. This chain links TRBV10-3 with TRBJ1-4, with a possible D match to TRBD1 (6 bases). The CDR3 has 13 residues. V shed 7 bases and J shed 4 bases, with 10 bases lying between them. Germline V gives CDR1 ENHRY, CDR2 SYGVKD.

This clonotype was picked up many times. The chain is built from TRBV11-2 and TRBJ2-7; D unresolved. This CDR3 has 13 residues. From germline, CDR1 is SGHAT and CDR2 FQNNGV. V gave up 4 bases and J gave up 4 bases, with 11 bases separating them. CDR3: CASSSGVGYEQYF. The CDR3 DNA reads TGTGCCAGCAGCTCCGGAGTCGGTTACGAGCAGTACTTC.

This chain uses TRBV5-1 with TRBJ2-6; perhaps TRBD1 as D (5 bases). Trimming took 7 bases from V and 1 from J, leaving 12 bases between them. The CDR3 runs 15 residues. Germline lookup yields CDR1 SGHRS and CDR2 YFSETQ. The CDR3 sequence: CASGAVQSGANVLTF. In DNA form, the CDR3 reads TGCGCCAGCGGGGCAGTTCAATCTGGGGCCAACGTCCTGACTTTC.

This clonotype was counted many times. The CDR3 DNA follows: TGTGCCAGCAGTTACTCGGGCAGGAACTACGAGCAGTACTTC. Translation: CASSYSGRNYEQYF. V usage is TRBV6-2 or TRBV6-3 and J usage is TRBJ2-7; no definite D call. Germline V gene lookup returns CDR1 MNHEY and CDR2 SVGEGT. The CDR3 consists of 14 residues. V was trimmed by 0 bases and J by 3 bases, leaving 9 bases between them.

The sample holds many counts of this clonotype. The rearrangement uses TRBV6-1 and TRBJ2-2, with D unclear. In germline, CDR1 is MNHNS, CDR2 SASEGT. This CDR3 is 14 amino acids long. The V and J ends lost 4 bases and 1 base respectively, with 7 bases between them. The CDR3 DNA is TGTGCCAGCAGTGTCGATTGGAACACCGGGGAGCTGTTTTTT. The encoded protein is CASSVDWNTGELFF.

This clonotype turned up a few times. The CDR3 DNA is TGTGCCAGCAGTTTTAGACGGGAGGAGGGCTACACCTTC. This translates into CASSFRREEGYTF. The rearrangement links TRBV28 to TRBJ1-2; D remains ambiguous. Germline V gene lookup returns CDR1 MDHEN and CDR2 SYDVKM. The CDR3 loop spans 13 amino acids. Trimming cost V 3 bases and J 8 bases, with 13 bases left between them.